The 24 T cell receptor beta chains in this list originate from one sample, sequenced in a study of shared clonotypes between healthy human individuals. Repertoires were generated with immunoSEQ multiplex PCR, while TCRdb's copy carries only in-frame clones and drops some. The sample has a few hundred thousand clones; approximately 74% are singletons. The sequencing sample was made of memory CD4+ T cells sorted from blood. Subset of the sample: CD45RA-negative fraction. These receptors were obtained from a man aged 25 to 40 in good health.

The chain joins TRBV5-4 to TRBJ2-2, with D perhaps being TRBD1 or TRBD2 (5 bases each). The CDR3 length is 15 residues. CDR1 SGHNT and CDR2 YYREEE come from the germline V gene (reference sequence). Trimming shortened V by 6 bases and J by 6 bases, and 18 bases separated the two germline ends. CDR3 protein: CASTGPRGGAGELFF. The CDR3 DNA is TGTGCCAGCACGGGGCCTCGCGGAGGTGCCGGGGAGCTGTTTTTT.

This clone came up a few times. V is TRBV7-9 and J is TRBJ1-5, with D hard to call. The CDR3 contains 14 residues. Trimming took off 8 bases at V and 7 bases at J, with 18 bases between the two ends. CDR1 is SEHNR and CDR2 is FQNEAQ in the germline V gene (reference sequence). The CDR3 here is CASAPSRLSQPQHF. In DNA, the CDR3 is TGTGCCAGCGCCCCCAGTCGGTTGTCGCAGCCCCAGCATTTT.

For the CDR3, the DNA is TGTGCCAGCAGCTCGGGCGGGGGCTCCTACGAGCAGTACTTC. It yields the protein CASSSGGGSYEQYF. The chain is built from TRBV7-6 and TRBJ2-7; TRBD2 aligns across 7 bases. Germline lookup yields CDR1 SGHVS and CDR2 FNYEAQ. The junction had 3 bases not matched to a gene; V was cut back by 4 bases and J by 0 bases. The CDR3 runs to 14 residues.

The chain has TRBV7-6 and TRBJ2-1; 8 positions agree with TRBD2. Germline V lookup: CDR1 SGHVS, CDR2 FNYEAQ. The CDR3 has 17 residues. V shed 1 base and J 9 bases; nucleotides not matched to a gene: 14. The CDR3 region has the DNA TGTGCCAGCAGCTTAGACCGAGTCGGGAGGGAGTGGGGTGAGCAGTTCTTC. This codes for CASSLDRVGREWGEQFF. Looking up the rest from reference TRBV7-6 and TRBJ2-1 gives the full variable domain: GAGVSQSPRYKVTKRGQDVALRCDPISGHVSLYWYRQALGQGPEFLTYFNYEAQQDKSGLPNDRFSAERPEGSISTLTIQRTEQRDSAMYRCASSLDRVGREWGEQFFGPGTRLTVL.

This clone was seen a handful of times. The rearrangement links TRBV5-5 to TRBJ2-7; TRBD1 matches at 9 bases. Germline trimming cut 0 bases from V and 3 bases from J; bases unmatched to any gene: 1. CDR3 length equals 14 residues. From germline, CDR1 is SGHKS and CDR2 YYEKEE (reference sequence). DNA for the CDR3: TGTGCCAGCAGCTTGGAGACAGGGGGCTACGAGCAGTACTTC. Translating gives CASSLETGGYEQYF.

This clone was observed a few times. The rearrangement links TRBV28 to TRBJ1-2; D unclear. CDR1 is MDHEN and CDR2 is SYDVKM in the germline V gene. V lost 5 bases and J lost 5, with 15 bases in between. This CDR3 has 14 amino acids. DNA for the CDR3: TGTGCCAGCAGTCCCCGGTGGCAGCTGTATGGCTACACCTTC. Its protein is CASSPRWQLYGYTF.

In its sample, this clone was seen a few times. This chain connects TRBV5-1 to TRBJ1-1, with a weak D call TRBD1 (5 bases). This CDR3 comprises 15 residues. CDR1 and CDR2 from the germline V gene are SGHRS and YFSETQ. With 0 bases removed from V and 3 bases from J, the gap between germline ends came to 12 bases. Here the CDR3 DNA reads TGCGCCAGCAGCTTGGAGGGGTTTCGGGACACTGAAGCTTTCTTT. It encodes CASSLEGFRDTEAFF.

The sample holds a few counts of this clone. The chain's CDR3 is CASSEGTGSGGYTF. In nucleotides, the CDR3 is TGTGCCAGCAGTGAAGGGACAGGGTCGGGTGGCTACACCTTC. V usage is TRBV2 and J usage is TRBJ1-2, with 8 bases identical to TRBD1. Germline V CDR1 and CDR2: SNHLY, FYNNEI. CDR3 length equals 14 residues. The V and J ends lost 1 base and 7 bases, in that order; junction bases with no gene match: 5.

V gene TRBV6-1 combines with J gene TRBJ1-5, with D unresolved. V lost 6 bases and J lost 0, with 6 bases in between. Germline V gene sequence: CDR1 MNHNS, CDR2 SASEGT. CDR3 length: 13 amino acids. This chain's CDR3 is CASSSDSNQPQHF. CDR3 sequence (DNA): TGTGCCAGCAGCTCAGATAGCAATCAGCCCCAGCATTTT.

This chain connects TRBV7-3 to TRBJ2-5; D might be TRBD1 (5 bases). This CDR3 has 16 residues. The germline CDR1 and CDR2 sequences are SGHTA and FQGTGA. The V gene lost 0 bases and the J gene lost 0 bases, with 11 bases spanning the gap. The CDR3 region is CASSLTARAYQETQYF. The CDR3 region has the DNA TGTGCCAGCAGCTTAACTGCCAGGGCGTACCAAGAGACCCAGTACTTC.

V is TRBV28 and J is TRBJ1-4; tentatively, D is TRBD1 (5 bases). With 3 bases removed from V and 5 bases from J, the gap between germline ends came to 13 bases. Per the germline V gene, CDR1 is MDHEN and CDR2 is SYDVKM. This CDR3 comprises 15 residues. CDR3 DNA: TGTGCCAGCAGTTTGCTCTTGGGGGGGAATGAAAAACTGTTTTTT. It is translated as CASSLLLGGNEKLFF.

The genes are TRBV14 and TRBJ2-7, with 7 bases that match TRBD2. The germline V gene encodes CDR1 SGHDN and CDR2 FVKESK. The CDR3 is 13 residues long. Losses at the gene ends were 1 base for V and 7 bases for J; bases not matched to a gene: 4. CDR3 sequence reads: CASSQVASGEQYF. CDR3 in DNA: TGTGCCAGCAGCCAAGTGGCTAGCGGAGAGCAGTACTTC.

This clone came up once. This rearrangement joins TRBV19 to TRBJ2-1; D is possibly TRBD2 (6 bases). Per germline, CDR1 LNHDA and CDR2 SQIVND (reference sequence). The V end lost 2 bases, the J end lost 3 bases, and 11 bases lay between the germline ends. The CDR3 totals 15 residues. CDR3 region: CASSITSGYYNEQFF. CDR3 in DNA: TGTGCCAGTAGTATAACGAGCGGGTACTACAATGAGCAGTTCTTC. The variable domain in full, completed from reference TRBV19 and TRBJ2-1, reads DGGITQSPKYLFRKEGQNVTLSCEQNLNHDAMYWYRQDPGQGLRLIYYSQIVNDFQKGDIAEGYSVSREKKESFPLTVTSAQKNPTAFYLCASSITSGYYNEQFFGPGTRLTVL.

The V and J genes are TRBV2 and TRBJ2-2, with D perhaps TRBD1 (5 bases). The CDR3 is 14 amino acids. Looked up from germline, CDR1 is SNHLY and CDR2 is FYNNEI. Deletions cut 8 bases from V and 1 base from J, with 11 bases between. For the CDR3, the DNA is TGTGCCAGCCGCACAGACAGGAACACCGGGGAGCTGTTTTTT. It yields the protein CASRTDRNTGELFF.

This rearrangement joins TRBV6-5 to TRBJ1-5; TRBD1 is a possible D gene (6 bases). The CDR3 has 13 amino acids. Germline V lookup: CDR1 MNHEY, CDR2 SVGAGI. V was pared by 7 bases and J by 7 bases, with 14 bases between. CDR3 amino acids: CASNTGYEQPQHF. The CDR3 DNA is TGTGCCAGCAATACAGGGTATGAACAGCCCCAGCATTTT.

The chain recombines TRBV29-1 with TRBJ2-7; 7 bases are shared with TRBD1. The CDR3 runs to 12 residues. Germline-derived CDR1 and CDR2 are SQVTM and ANQGSEA. Trimming cost V 4 bases and J 7 bases; bases outside gene matches: 7. The CDR3: CSVGQGALEQYF. In nucleotides, the CDR3 is TGCAGCGTTGGACAGGGAGCCCTAGAGCAGTACTTC.

The V and J genes are TRBV19 and TRBJ2-1; D not certain. CDR3 size: 14 residues. V shed 4 bases and J shed 6 bases, with 13 bases lying between them. CDR1 and CDR2 (germline): LNHDA, SQIVND (reference sequence). CDR3 DNA: TGTGCCAGTAGTACCGTTATTGTAGGCAATGAGCAGTTCTTC. It yields the protein CASSTVIVGNEQFF. The whole variable domain, remainder taken from reference TRBV19 and TRBJ2-1, is DGGITQSPKYLFRKEGQNVTLSCEQNLNHDAMYWYRQDPGQGLRLIYYSQIVNDFQKGDIAEGYSVSREKKESFPLTVTSAQKNPTAFYLCASSTVIVGNEQFFGPGTRLTVL.

This clone was observed a few times. V is TRBV5-5 and J is TRBJ1-4; 8 bases align to TRBD1. The CDR3 consists of 16 residues. Per germline, CDR1 SGHKS and CDR2 YYEKEE (reference sequence). Trimming at V came to 4 bases and at J to 0 bases, leaving 5 bases not matched to a gene. Here the CDR3 reads CASSPTGVTTNEKLFF. The CDR3 nucleotides read TGTGCCAGCAGCCCGACAGGGGTCACAACTAATGAAAAACTGTTTTTT.

V is TRBV2 and J is TRBJ2-1; D is unclear. Trimming removed 10 bases from V and 6 bases from J, with 16 bases in between. This CDR3 has 13 amino acids. The germline gives CDR1 SNHLY, CDR2 FYNNEI. This CDR3 is CATSSNSGNEQFF. DNA of the CDR3: TGTGCCACCAGCTCCAATTCGGGCAATGAGCAGTTCTTC.

V usage is TRBV7-9 and J usage is TRBJ2-7, with TRBD1 matching 11 bases. Unmatched junction bases numbered 10, after V lost 4 bases and J lost 2 bases. The CDR3 covers 17 residues. Germline CDR1 is SEHNR and CDR2 is FQNEAQ (reference sequence). The CDR3 nucleotides are TGTGCCAGCAGCTGGAGCTTAGGGACAGGGGGGGCCTACGAGCAGTACTTC. This sequence encodes CASSWSLGTGGAYEQYF.

The chain combines TRBV9 with TRBJ2-3, with 10 bases aligning to TRBD2. Germline CDR1 is SGDLS and CDR2 is YYNGEE. V shed 2 bases and J 0 bases; nucleotides not matched to a gene: 3. The CDR3 is 16 residues long. CDR3 DNA sequence: TGTGCCAGCAGCGTTATGGGACTAGCGAGCACAGATACGCAGTATTTT. Its translation: CASSVMGLASTDTQYF.

The chain has TRBV5-1 and TRBJ2-5; no clear D. V lost 3 bases and J 2 bases, leaving 8 bases between the germline ends. The CDR3 runs to 13 residues. From germline, CDR1 is SGHRS and CDR2 YFSETQ. CDR3 amino acids: CASSSPGQETQYF. The CDR3, as DNA: TGCGCCAGCAGCTCCCCGGGTCAAGAGACCCAGTACTTC. Full variable domain (rest looked up from reference TRBV5-1 and TRBJ2-5): KAGVTQTPRYLIKTRGQQVTLSCSPISGHRSVSWYQQTPGQGLQFLFEYFSETQRNKGNFPGRFSGRQFSNSRSEMNVSTLELGDSALYLCASSSPGQETQYFGPGTRLLVL.

This clone was counted once. The genes are TRBV19 and TRBJ2-1; no firm D call. V gave up 5 bases and J gave up 3 bases, with 11 bases separating them. Germline V gene sequence: CDR1 LNHDA, CDR2 SQIVND (reference sequence). The CDR3 loop spans 14 amino acids. CDR3 region: CASSPAPLYNEQFF. CDR3 DNA sequence: TGTGCCAGTAGTCCAGCCCCTCTCTACAATGAGCAGTTCTTC.

The V and J genes are TRBV6-5 and TRBJ1-3; D may be TRBD1 (6 bases). Germline lookup yields CDR1 MNHEY and CDR2 SVGAGI. The length of the CDR3 is 15 residues. Between the trimmed V and J ends, which lost 6 bases and 0 bases, there was a span of 12 bases. The CDR3 DNA reads TGTGCCAGCAGGATTACAGGGACCTCTGGAAACACCATATATTTT. This gives the protein CASRITGTSGNTIYF.